Each of the 8 T cell receptor beta chains below was sequenced from the same sample in a study of T cell responses to AZD1222 COVID-19 vaccine. Assay: immunoSEQ multiplex PCR; the TCRdb copy retains only in-frame clones and omits some. This sample yields over 30,000 clones, of which about 90% are seen a single time; approximately 26% belongs to the top ten. This sample comprised peripheral blood, obtained 28 days after the second dose of the MenACWY control vaccine. These TCRs come from an adult who received the MenACWY meningococcal vaccine as a control.

J is TRBJ2-7 and V is TRBV7-9; no clear D gene. This CDR3 is 14 amino acids long. Looked up from germline, CDR1 is SEHNR and CDR2 is FQNEAQ (reference sequence). Trimming took 4 bases from V and 2 from J, leaving 12 bases between them. CDR3 protein: CASSSLTIPYEQYF. The DNA of the CDR3 is TGTGCCAGCAGCTCCCTCACTATTCCCTACGAGCAGTACTTC.

The J gene is TRBJ2-4, the V gene TRBV28; possibly TRBD1 or TRBD2 for D (6 bases each). The V gene lost 2 bases and the J gene lost 0 bases, with 11 bases spanning the gap. Per the germline V gene, CDR1 is MDHEN and CDR2 is SYDVKM. The CDR3 consists of 16 residues. Written as DNA, the CDR3 is TGTGCCAGCAGTTTAAAAGGGGGGCTAGCCAAAAACATTCAGTACTTC. This codes for CASSLKGGLAKNIQYF.

This rearrangement joins TRBV19 to TRBJ2-2; 11 nucleotides align to TRBD2. The CDR3 runs to 18 residues. V lost 6 bases and J lost 2; bases outside the gene matches: 11. Germline CDR1 reads LNHDA; CDR2 reads SQIVND (reference sequence). The CDR3 DNA reads as TGTGCCAGTAGACCGGTACGGACTAGCGGGCTAAACACCGGGGAGCTGTTTTTT. Protein product: CASRPVRTSGLNTGELFF.

The rearrangement joins TRBV10-2 to TRBJ2-7; 10 positions match TRBD1. The CDR3 sequence is 16 residues long. The trim removed 5 bases at V and 2 bases at J, leaving 9 bases unmatched. CDR1 WSHSY and CDR2 SAAADI come from the germline V gene. The CDR3 sequence: CASSPSYGTGAYEQYF. As DNA, the CDR3 is TGCGCCAGCAGTCCCTCTTACGGGACAGGGGCCTACGAGCAGTACTTC.

The chain couples TRBV6-5 to TRBJ1-3; no reliable D call. V shed 4 bases and J shed 0 bases, with 7 bases lying between them. Per germline, CDR1 MNHEY and CDR2 SVGAGI. CDR3 length: 14 amino acids. The CDR3 DNA reads as TGTGCCAGCAGTTTTCTCCCCTCTGGAAACACCATATATTTT. Translation: CASSFLPSGNTIYF.

The chain recombines TRBV28 with TRBJ2-1; 8 nucleotides match TRBD2. Germline V gene data show CDR1 as MDHEN and CDR2 as SYDVKM. The CDR3 contains 18 residues. V lost 4 bases to trimming and J lost 2 bases; unmatched junction nucleotides: 13. CDR3 in amino acids: CASSSTQSLAATYNEQFF. CDR3 DNA: TGTGCCAGCAGTTCCACACAATCACTAGCGGCGACCTACAATGAGCAGTTCTTC.

V and J are TRBV3-1 (or the pseudogene TRBV3-2) and TRBJ2-2, with 11 bases that match TRBD2. Germline CDR1 reads LGHDT; CDR2 reads YNNKEL (reference sequence). The CDR3 length is 17 residues. With 2 bases clipped from V and 5 bases from J, the junction kept 7 bases outside the gene matches. The CDR3 DNA follows: TGTGCCAGCAGCCAACTCAGACTAGCGGGGCGAACCGGGGAGCTGTTTTTT. Translated: CASSQLRLAGRTGELFF.

The chain links TRBV5-1 to TRBJ1-1, with TRBD1 as a possible D gene (5 bases). V gave up 5 bases and J gave up 3 bases, with 17 bases separating them. Germline-derived CDR1 and CDR2 are SGHRS and YFSETQ. CDR3 length: 15 amino acids. DNA for the CDR3: TGCGCCAGCAGGCCTCGACCCAGGGATGACACTGAAGCTTTCTTT. Amino acids: CASRPRPRDDTEAFF.